The clone carrying this T cell receptor beta chain occurred many times. Its target is not known. The V and J ends lost 7 bases and 8 bases respectively, with 16 bases between them. The germline V gene encodes CDR1 SGHTS and CDR2 YDEGEE. This CDR3 is 13 amino acids long. Unique molecular identifiers were used in preparing the TCRbeta library. TCRdb re-analysed the PCR reads in MiXCR, keeping a single row per CDR3 protein. The sample lists about 460,000 distinct CDR3 sequences, 8% to 11% occurring once. The sample originates from a study of T-cell reconstitution after alpha-beta-depleted transplantation in children. Notes on the study in general: After one year, T-cell counts and TCRbeta diversity mostly came from new T cells. Expanded graft clones numbering several hundred reportedly gave rise to alpha-beta T cells about two months after transplant. Several patients had high TCRbeta diversity at day 60; it came from surviving recipient T cells and thymic progenitors.

This sequence joins TRBV5-8 and TRBJ2-1, with D perhaps given as TRBD1 or TRBD2 (5 bases each). Sample: PBMCs, taken before TCRalphabeta/CD19-depleted stem cell transplant. This TCR was recovered from a child between 2 and 9 years old with inherited bone marrow failure, due to receive a stem cell transplant. CDR3 in DNA: TGTGCCAGCGCTTGGGGGATAGCCCATGAGCAGTTCTTC. Its translation is CASAWGIAHEQFF.